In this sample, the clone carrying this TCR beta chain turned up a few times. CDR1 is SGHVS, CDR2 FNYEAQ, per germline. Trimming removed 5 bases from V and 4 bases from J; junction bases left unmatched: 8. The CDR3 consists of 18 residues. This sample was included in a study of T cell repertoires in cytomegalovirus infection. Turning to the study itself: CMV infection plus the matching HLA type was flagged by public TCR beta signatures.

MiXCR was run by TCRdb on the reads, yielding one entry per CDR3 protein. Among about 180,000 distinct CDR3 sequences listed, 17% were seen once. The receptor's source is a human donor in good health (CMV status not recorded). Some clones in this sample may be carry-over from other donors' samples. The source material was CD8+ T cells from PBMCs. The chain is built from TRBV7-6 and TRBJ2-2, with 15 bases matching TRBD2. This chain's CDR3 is CASSPRTSGGGRTGELFF. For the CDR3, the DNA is TGTGCCAGCAGCCCCCGGACTAGCGGGGGGGGACGCACCGGGGAGCTGTTTTTT.